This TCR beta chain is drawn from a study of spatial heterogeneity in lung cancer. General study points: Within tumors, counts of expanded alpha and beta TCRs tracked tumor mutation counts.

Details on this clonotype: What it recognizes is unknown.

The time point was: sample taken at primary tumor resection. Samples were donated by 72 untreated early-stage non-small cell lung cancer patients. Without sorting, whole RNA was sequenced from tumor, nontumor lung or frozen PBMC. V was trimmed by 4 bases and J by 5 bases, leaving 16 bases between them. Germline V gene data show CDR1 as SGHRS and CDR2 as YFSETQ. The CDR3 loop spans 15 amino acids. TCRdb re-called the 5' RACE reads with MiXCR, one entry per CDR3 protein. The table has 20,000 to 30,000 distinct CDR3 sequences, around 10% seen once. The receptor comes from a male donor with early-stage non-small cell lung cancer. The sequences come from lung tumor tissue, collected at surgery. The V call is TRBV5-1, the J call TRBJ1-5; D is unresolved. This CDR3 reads CASSPAHGADQPQHF. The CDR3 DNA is TGCGCCAGCAGCCCGGCGCACGGAGCCGATCAGCCCCAGCATTTT. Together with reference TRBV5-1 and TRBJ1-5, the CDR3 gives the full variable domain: KAGVTQTPRYLIKTRGQQVTLSCSPISGHRSVSWYQQTPGQGLQFLFEYFSETQRNKGNFPGRFSGRQFSNSRSEMNVSTLELGDSALYLCASSPAHGADQPQHFGDGTRLSIL.